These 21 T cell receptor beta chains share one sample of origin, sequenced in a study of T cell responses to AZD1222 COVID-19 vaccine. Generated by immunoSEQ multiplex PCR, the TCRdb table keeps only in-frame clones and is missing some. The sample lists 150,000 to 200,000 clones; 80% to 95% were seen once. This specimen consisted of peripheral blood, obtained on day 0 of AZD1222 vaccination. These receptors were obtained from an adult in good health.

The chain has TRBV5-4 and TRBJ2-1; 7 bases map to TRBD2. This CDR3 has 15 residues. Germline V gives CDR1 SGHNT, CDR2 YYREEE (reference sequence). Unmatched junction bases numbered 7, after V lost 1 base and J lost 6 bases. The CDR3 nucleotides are TGTGCCAGCAGCTTGTTCTGGCGGGGGAGCAATGAGCAGTTCTTC. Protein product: CASSLFWRGSNEQFF.

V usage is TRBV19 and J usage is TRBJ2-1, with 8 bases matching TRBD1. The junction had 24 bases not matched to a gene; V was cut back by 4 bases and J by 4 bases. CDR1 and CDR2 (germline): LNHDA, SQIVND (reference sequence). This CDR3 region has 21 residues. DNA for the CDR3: TGTGCCAGTAGTAACCCCGACAGGGGCCGCACGTATACCCTATCATACAATGAGCAGTTCTTC. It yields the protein CASSNPDRGRTYTLSYNEQFF.

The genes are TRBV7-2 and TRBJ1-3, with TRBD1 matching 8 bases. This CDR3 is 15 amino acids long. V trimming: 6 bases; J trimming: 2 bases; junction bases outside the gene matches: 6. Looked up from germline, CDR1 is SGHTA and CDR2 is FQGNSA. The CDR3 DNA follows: TGTGCCAGCAGTTTTCCAGGGGGCCCTGGAAACACCATATATTTT. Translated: CASSFPGGPGNTIYF.

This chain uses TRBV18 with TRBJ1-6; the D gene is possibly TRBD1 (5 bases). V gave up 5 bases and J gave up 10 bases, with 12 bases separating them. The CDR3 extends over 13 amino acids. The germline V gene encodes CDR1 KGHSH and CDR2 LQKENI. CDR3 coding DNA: TGTGCCAGCTCAGAAGGGGAGAGATCACCCCTCCACTTT. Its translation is CASSEGERSPLHF. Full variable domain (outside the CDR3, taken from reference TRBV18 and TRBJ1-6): NAGVMQNPRHLVRRRGQEARLRCSPMKGHSHVYWYRQLPEEGLKFMVYLQKENIIDESGMPKERFSAEFPKEGPSILRIQQVVRGDSAAYFCASSEGERSPLHFGNGTRLTVT.

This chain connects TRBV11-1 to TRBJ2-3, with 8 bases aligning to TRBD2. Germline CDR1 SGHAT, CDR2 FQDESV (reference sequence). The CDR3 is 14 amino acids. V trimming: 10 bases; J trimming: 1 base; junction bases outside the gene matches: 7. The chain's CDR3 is CANSGGLGTDTQYF. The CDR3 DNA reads TGTGCCAACTCGGGGGGACTAGGCACAGATACGCAGTATTTT.

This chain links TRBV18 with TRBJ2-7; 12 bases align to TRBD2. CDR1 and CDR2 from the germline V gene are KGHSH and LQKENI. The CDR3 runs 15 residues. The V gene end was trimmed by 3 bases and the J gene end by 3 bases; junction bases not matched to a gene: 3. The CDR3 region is CASSPGLAGLYEQYF. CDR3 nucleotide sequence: TGTGCCAGCTCACCCGGACTAGCGGGGCTCTACGAGCAGTACTTC.

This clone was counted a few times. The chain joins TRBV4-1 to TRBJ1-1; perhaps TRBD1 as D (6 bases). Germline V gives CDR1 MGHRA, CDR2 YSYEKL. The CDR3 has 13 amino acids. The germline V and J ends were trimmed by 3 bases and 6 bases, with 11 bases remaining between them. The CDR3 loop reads CASSQLQGPEAFF. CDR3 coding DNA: TGCGCCAGCAGCCAGTTACAGGGCCCTGAAGCTTTCTTT.

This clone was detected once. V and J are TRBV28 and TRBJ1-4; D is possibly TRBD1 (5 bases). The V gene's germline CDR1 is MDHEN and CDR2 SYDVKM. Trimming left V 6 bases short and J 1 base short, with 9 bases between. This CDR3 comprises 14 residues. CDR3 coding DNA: TGTGCCAGCAGGGTCGGGGGAACTAATGAAAAACTGTTTTTT. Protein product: CASRVGGTNEKLFF.

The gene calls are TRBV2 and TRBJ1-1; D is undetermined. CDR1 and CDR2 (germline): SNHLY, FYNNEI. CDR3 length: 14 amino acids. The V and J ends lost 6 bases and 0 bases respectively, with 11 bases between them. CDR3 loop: CASRGFFMNTEAFF. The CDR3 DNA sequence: TGTGCCAGCAGAGGGTTCTTTATGAACACTGAAGCTTTCTTT.

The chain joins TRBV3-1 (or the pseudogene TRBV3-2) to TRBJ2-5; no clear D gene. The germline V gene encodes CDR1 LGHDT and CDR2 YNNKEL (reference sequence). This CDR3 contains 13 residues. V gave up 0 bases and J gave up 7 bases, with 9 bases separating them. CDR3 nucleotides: TGTGCCAGCAGCCAAGACAAGTGGGCGACCCAGTACTTC. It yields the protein CASSQDKWATQYF.

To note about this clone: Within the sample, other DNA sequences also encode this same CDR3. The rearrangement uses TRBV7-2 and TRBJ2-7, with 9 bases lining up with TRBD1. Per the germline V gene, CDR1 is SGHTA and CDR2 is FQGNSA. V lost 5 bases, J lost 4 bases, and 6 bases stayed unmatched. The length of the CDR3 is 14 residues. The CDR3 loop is CASSLLGQGYEQYF. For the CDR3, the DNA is TGTGCCAGCAGCCTACTGGGACAGGGTTACGAGCAGTACTTC.

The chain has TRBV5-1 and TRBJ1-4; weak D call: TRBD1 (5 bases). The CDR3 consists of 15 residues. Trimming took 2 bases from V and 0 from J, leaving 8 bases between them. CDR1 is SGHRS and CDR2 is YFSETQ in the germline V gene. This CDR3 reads CASSFGGTTNEKLFF. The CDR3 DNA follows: TGCGCCAGCAGCTTCGGGGGGACAACTAATGAAAAACTGTTTTTT.

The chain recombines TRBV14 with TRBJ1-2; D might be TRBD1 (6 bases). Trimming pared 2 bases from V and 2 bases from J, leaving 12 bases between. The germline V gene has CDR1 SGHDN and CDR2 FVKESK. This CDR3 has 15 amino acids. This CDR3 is CASSQRDTANYGYTF. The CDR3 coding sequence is TGTGCCAGCAGCCAACGGGACACGGCCAACTATGGCTACACCTTC.

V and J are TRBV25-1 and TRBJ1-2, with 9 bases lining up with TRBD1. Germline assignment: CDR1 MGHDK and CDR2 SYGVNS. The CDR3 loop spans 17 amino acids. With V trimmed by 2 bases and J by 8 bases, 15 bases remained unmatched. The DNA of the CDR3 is TGTGCCAGCAGTGAAGATGCCGGGACAGGGTTTCCTTTCGGCTACACCTTC. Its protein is CASSEDAGTGFPFGYTF.

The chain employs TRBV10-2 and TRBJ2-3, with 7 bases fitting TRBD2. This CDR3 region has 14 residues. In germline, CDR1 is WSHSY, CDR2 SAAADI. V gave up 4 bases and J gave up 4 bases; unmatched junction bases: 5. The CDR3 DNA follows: TGCGCCAGCAGTGCTACTAGCGTAGCAGATACGCAGTATTTT. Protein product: CASSATSVADTQYF.

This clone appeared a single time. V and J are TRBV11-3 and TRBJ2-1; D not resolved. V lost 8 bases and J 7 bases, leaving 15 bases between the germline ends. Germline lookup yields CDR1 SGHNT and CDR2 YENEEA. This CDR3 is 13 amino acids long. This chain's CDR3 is CASRAPSSNEQFF. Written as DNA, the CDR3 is TGTGCCAGCCGTGCCCCCTCGTCAAATGAGCAGTTCTTC.

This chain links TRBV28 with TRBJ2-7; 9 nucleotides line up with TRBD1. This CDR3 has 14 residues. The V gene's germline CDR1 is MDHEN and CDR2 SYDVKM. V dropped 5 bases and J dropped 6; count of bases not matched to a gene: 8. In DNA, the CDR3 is TGTGCCAGCAGTCCGGGACAGGGCGTTCCCGAGCAGTACTTC. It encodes CASSPGQGVPEQYF.

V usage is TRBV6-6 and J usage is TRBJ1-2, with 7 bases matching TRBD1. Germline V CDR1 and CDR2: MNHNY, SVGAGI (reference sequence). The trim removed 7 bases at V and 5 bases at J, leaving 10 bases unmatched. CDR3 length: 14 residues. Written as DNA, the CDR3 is TGTGCCAGCACAATCCGGACAGGAGGGTATGGCTACACCTTC. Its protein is CASTIRTGGYGYTF.

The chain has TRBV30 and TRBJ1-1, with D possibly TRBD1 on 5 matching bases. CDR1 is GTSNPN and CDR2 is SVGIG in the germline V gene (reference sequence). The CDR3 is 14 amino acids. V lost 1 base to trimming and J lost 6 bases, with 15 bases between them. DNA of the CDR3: TGTGCCTGGAGTGAGGTTGCAGGGATAGCTGAAGCTTTCTTT. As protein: CAWSEVAGIAEAFF.

The CDR3 bases are TGTGCCAGCAGCTTGGGAGCGGGGGTCCTCAATGAGCAGTTCTTC. Its translation: CASSLGAGVLNEQFF. The chain joins TRBV5-4 to TRBJ2-1; TRBD2 agrees at 8 bases. The CDR3 covers 15 residues. Germline V lookup: CDR1 SGHNT, CDR2 YYREEE (reference sequence). V gave up 0 bases and J gave up 6 bases; unmatched junction bases: 5.

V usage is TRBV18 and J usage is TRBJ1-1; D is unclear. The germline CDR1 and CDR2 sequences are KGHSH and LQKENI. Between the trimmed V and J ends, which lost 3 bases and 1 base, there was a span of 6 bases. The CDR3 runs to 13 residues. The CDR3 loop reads CASSPPPNTEAFF. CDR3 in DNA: TGTGCCAGCTCACCTCCACCGAACACTGAAGCTTTCTTT.